The clone carrying this TCR beta chain was observed once. Its target is not known. Gene names refer to mouse genes. This sample is drawn from a study of tissue T cells after allogeneic stem cell transplantation. Study findings and constraints: In patients and mice, blood and spleen missed much of tissue repertoire. Anatomically similar tissues had similar TCR repertoires within each patient. Few T cell clones were shared across patients, but motif clusters showed tissue-specific shared signatures.

CDR3 sequences, V/J genes, frequencies and template counts came from survey-depth TCRbeta sequencing. Profiled with immunoSEQ multiplex PCR; TCRdb holds only in-frame clones, not every one. The sample includes roughly 51,000 clones, 73% of them seen just once. The source material was sorted cells pooled from one or two spleens. This TCR derives from a pool of C57BL/6 mice in good health.

Here the CDR3 reads CASSTRSQNTLYF. CDR3 bases read: TGTGCCAGCTCCACCAGGAGTCAAAACACCTTGTAC. This chain connects TRBV12-2 to TRBJ2-4; D remains unclear. The CDR3 end lies 1 residue beyond the end of the read and is filled in from the germline J gene. Germline assignment: CDR1 SGHLS and CDR2 HYDKME. The germline V and J ends were trimmed by 4 bases and 0 bases, with 7 bases remaining between them. The CDR3 runs 13 residues. Drawing the rest from reference TRBV12-2 and TRBJ2-4, the complete variable domain is NSGVVQSPRYIIKGKGERSILKCIPISGHLSVAWYQQTQGQELKFFIQHYDKMERDKGNLPSRFSVQQFDDYHSEMNMSALELEDSAVYFCASSTRSQNTLYFGAGTRLSVL.